These T cell receptor beta chains were read from a single sample in a study of cytomegalovirus exposure and HLA in healthy donors. Data came from immunoSEQ multiplex PCR; TCRdb stores just in-frame clones and leaves some out. In the table there are 100,000 to 150,000 clones, around nine tenths of which are singletons. Sequenced: PBMCs. These receptors were taken from a woman aged 18-29 years in good health and CMV-seronegative. The CDR3 runs from the conserved cysteine through the conserved F or W. A D gene is named only where the DNA matches it firmly. Clone size is shown for a subset of rows, as once, few, many or a class of expanded clone.

j_gene: TRBJ1-5; d_gene: TRBD1; v_gene: TRBV28; abundance: once; len: 15; CDR3aa: CASSLQGARNQPQHF; CDR3nt: TGTGCCAGCAGTTTGCAGGGGGCACGCAATCAGCCCCAGCATTTT
j_gene: TRBJ2-7; d_gene: TRBD2; v_gene: TRBV11-2; abundance: once; len: 16; CDR3aa: CASSLEISGNSYEQYF; CDR3nt: TGTGCCAGCAGCTTAGAGATTAGCGGGAACTCCTACGAGCAGTACTTC
j_gene: TRBJ2-1; d_gene: TRBD2; v_gene: TRBV7-3; abundance: .; len: 18; CDR3aa: CASSLTGSGGSSYNEQFF; CDR3nt: TGTGCCAGCAGCTTAACTGGGAGCGGGGGTAGCTCCTACAATGAGCAGTTCTTC
j_gene: TRBJ1-1; d_gene: TRBD1; v_gene: TRBV6-5; abundance: .; len: 13; CDR3aa: CASSYTGQGKAFF; CDR3nt: TGTGCCAGCAGTTACACGGGACAGGGAAAAGCTTTCTTT
j_gene: TRBJ1-4; d_gene: .; v_gene: TRBV18; abundance: .; len: 15; CDR3aa: CASSQTDSPNEKLFF; CDR3nt: TGTGCCAGCTCACAAACGGACAGTCCGAATGAAAAACTGTTTTTT
j_gene: TRBJ2-5; d_gene: .; v_gene: TRBV5-1; abundance: .; len: 13; CDR3aa: CASAPEGWETQYF; CDR3nt: TGCGCCAGTGCCCCCGAGGGTTGGGAGACCCAGTACTTC
j_gene: TRBJ2-1; d_gene: .; v_gene: TRBV4-3; abundance: once; len: 19; CDR3aa: CASSQDSPIRELSYNEQFF; CDR3nt: TGCGCCAGCAGCCAAGATTCCCCCATTCGGGAACTCTCCTACAATGAGCAGTTCTTC
j_gene: TRBJ2-1; d_gene: TRBD2; v_gene: TRBV9; abundance: .; len: 15; CDR3aa: CASSVGGGDYNEQFF; CDR3nt: TGTGCCAGCAGCGTAGGCGGGGGAGATTACAATGAGCAGTTCTTC
j_gene: TRBJ1-2; d_gene: .; v_gene: TRBV6-5; abundance: .; len: 16; CDR3aa: CASSYSKGKGGNGYTF; CDR3nt: TGTGCCAGCAGTTACTCGAAGGGGAAGGGCGGGAATGGCTACACCTTC
j_gene: TRBJ2-1; d_gene: .; v_gene: TRBV7-2; abundance: .; len: 15; CDR3aa: CASSVIAASYNEQFF; CDR3nt: TGTGCCAGCAGCGTCATAGCGGCCTCCTACAATGAGCAGTTCTTC
j_gene: TRBJ2-1; d_gene: .; v_gene: TRBV7-8; abundance: .; len: 13; CDR3aa: CASSFQPRDEQFF; CDR3nt: TGTGCCAGCAGCTTTCAACCCCGCGATGAGCAGTTCTTC
j_gene: TRBJ2-7; d_gene: TRBD2; v_gene: TRBV6-1; abundance: .; len: 15; CDR3aa: CASSERLAGGYEQYF; CDR3nt: TGTGCCAGCAGTGAACGGCTAGCGGGGGGCTACGAGCAGTACTTC
j_gene: TRBJ2-4; d_gene: TRBD2; v_gene: TRBV13; abundance: .; len: 18; CDR3aa: CASSTYGGEGKDKNIQYF; CDR3nt: TGTGCCAGCAGCACCTACGGGGGGGAGGGAAAGGACAAAAACATTCAGTACTTC
j_gene: TRBJ1-3; d_gene: .; v_gene: TRBV2; abundance: .; len: 16; CDR3aa: CASSEGSGFRGNTIYF; CDR3nt: TGTGCCAGCAGTGAAGGGTCCGGGTTCCGAGGAAACACCATATATTTT
j_gene: TRBJ1-3; d_gene: .; v_gene: TRBV4-1; abundance: .; len: 16; CDR3aa: CASSQGAGATGNTIYF; CDR3nt: TGCGCCAGCAGCCAAGGGGCGGGGGCAACTGGAAACACCATATATTTT
j_gene: TRBJ2-3; d_gene: TRBD1; v_gene: TRBV11-2; abundance: .; len: 18; CDR3aa: CASSLVGTGGLTTDTQYF; CDR3nt: TGTGCCAGCAGCTTAGTGGGGACAGGGGGCCTAACCACAGATACGCAGTATTTT
j_gene: TRBJ2-3; d_gene: TRBD1; v_gene: TRBV9; abundance: once; len: 17; CDR3aa: CASSVATGQGIADTQYF; CDR3nt: TGTGCCAGCAGCGTAGCTACTGGACAGGGGATCGCAGATACGCAGTATTTT
j_gene: TRBJ2-3; d_gene: .; v_gene: TRBV7-7; abundance: .; len: 13; CDR3aa: CASSFYQGDTQYF; CDR3nt: TGTGCTAGCAGCTTCTACCAGGGAGATACGCAGTATTTT
j_gene: TRBJ2-5; d_gene: TRBD2; v_gene: TRBV7-3; abundance: .; len: 14; CDR3aa: CASSFSGGYETQYF; CDR3nt: TGTGCCAGCAGCTTTTCGGGGGGTTACGAGACCCAGTACTTC
j_gene: TRBJ2-5; d_gene: TRBD1; v_gene: TRBV25-1; abundance: .; len: 14; CDR3aa: CASSAAGGVETQYF; CDR3nt: TGTGCCAGCAGTGCAGCAGGGGGTGTGGAGACCCAGTACTTC
j_gene: TRBJ2-1; d_gene: TRBD2; v_gene: TRBV18; abundance: .; len: 16; CDR3aa: CASSPTLGGAYNEQFF; CDR3nt: TGTGCCAGCTCACCTACGTTGGGGGGGGCCTACAATGAGCAGTTCTTC
j_gene: TRBJ1-2; d_gene: TRBD1; v_gene: TRBV28; abundance: once; len: 14; CDR3aa: CASSEPGTAYGYTF; CDR3nt: TGTGCCAGCAGTGAACCCGGGACAGCCTATGGCTACACCTTC
j_gene: TRBJ2-1; d_gene: TRBD1; v_gene: TRBV5-4; abundance: .; len: 13; CDR3aa: CASSRTGVNEQFF; CDR3nt: TGTGCCAGCAGCAGGACAGGGGTTAATGAGCAGTTCTTC
j_gene: TRBJ1-2; d_gene: TRBD1; v_gene: TRBV28; abundance: .; len: 16; CDR3aa: CASSPGQGGSPYGYTF; CDR3nt: TGTGCCAGCAGTCCTGGACAGGGGGGCTCCCCCTATGGCTACACCTTC
j_gene: TRBJ2-1; d_gene: TRBD2; v_gene: TRBV11-2; abundance: .; len: 13; CDR3aa: CASRLAATNEQFF; CDR3nt: TGTGCCAGCAGACTAGCGGCAACCAATGAGCAGTTCTTC
j_gene: TRBJ2-7; d_gene: .; v_gene: TRBV21-1; abundance: .; len: 17; CDR3aa: CASGGIERKRGSYEQYF; CDR3nt: TGTGCCAGCGGGGGGATTGAAAGGAAGAGAGGCTCCTACGAGCAGTACTTC
j_gene: TRBJ1-4; d_gene: .; v_gene: TRBV18; abundance: .; len: 15; CDR3aa: CASSPSSATNEKLFF; CDR3nt: TGTGCCAGCTCACCATCGAGTGCAACTAATGAAAAACTGTTTTTT
j_gene: TRBJ2-1; d_gene: .; v_gene: TRBV4-3; abundance: .; len: 14; CDR3aa: CASSQEGTYNEQFF; CDR3nt: TGCGCCAGCAGCCAAGAGGGCACCTACAATGAGCAGTTCTTC
j_gene: TRBJ1-4; d_gene: TRBD1; v_gene: TRBV5-6; abundance: .; len: 15; CDR3aa: CASSIRTGGVEKLFF; CDR3nt: TGTGCCAGCAGCATACGGACAGGTGGAGTTGAAAAACTGTTTTTT
j_gene: TRBJ2-1; d_gene: .; v_gene: TRBV7-2; abundance: .; len: 14; CDR3aa: CASSTGQFPNEQFF; CDR3nt: TGTGCCAGCAGCACCGGACAGTTTCCAAATGAGCAGTTCTTC
j_gene: TRBJ1-2; d_gene: .; v_gene: TRBV11-3; abundance: .; len: 15; CDR3aa: CASSLGRTGYDGYTF; CDR3nt: TGTGCCAGCAGCTTAGGACGCACAGGGTACGATGGCTACACCTTC
j_gene: TRBJ2-5; d_gene: TRBD1; v_gene: TRBV19; abundance: .; len: 15; CDR3aa: CASTRDRRHQETQYF; CDR3nt: TGTGCCAGTACCAGGGACAGGAGACACCAAGAGACCCAGTACTTC
j_gene: TRBJ2-2; d_gene: TRBD1; v_gene: TRBV6-1; abundance: .; len: 15; CDR3aa: CASLAGQDGSGELFF; CDR3nt: TGTGCCAGCCTCGCTGGACAGGACGGTTCCGGGGAGCTGTTTTTT
j_gene: TRBJ2-3; d_gene: TRBD2; v_gene: TRBV7-9; abundance: .; len: 15; CDR3aa: CASGGLAVKTDTQYF; CDR3nt: TGTGCCAGCGGGGGACTAGCGGTGAAGACAGATACGCAGTATTTT
j_gene: TRBJ1-4; d_gene: .; v_gene: TRBV28; abundance: .; len: 14; CDR3aa: CASSWAGVDEKLFF; CDR3nt: TGTGCCAGCAGTTGGGCAGGGGTAGATGAAAAACTGTTTTTT